A selection of T cell receptor beta chains follows, all from one sample in a study of T cells in Graves' hyperthyroidism and ophthalmopathy. TCRdb reanalysed the multiplex PCR reads using MiXCR and keeps one entry per CDR3 protein. The sample yields 690,000 or so distinct CDR3 sequences, under 20% seen once. Sequenced material: blood. The receptors come from a woman aged 50 to 65 with Graves' hyperthyroidism that later progressed to Graves' ophthalmopathy. Both conserved end residues are part of each CDR3. The D gene is left open where the match is weak. The listing skips clone size in some rows; elsewhere it reads once, few, many or a size class.

>TRBV12-3/TRBV12-4|TRBJ1-1|TRBD1|many
CASSSEHRGSSEAFF
TGTGCCAGCAGTTCTGAACACAGGGGATCGTCTGAAGCTTTCTTT
>TRBV7-9|TRBJ1-2|.|.
CASSLVLGSSTAQIGYTF
TGTGCCAGCAGCTTAGTACTCGGTAGCTCTACAGCTCAGATAGGCTACACCTTC
>TRBV2|TRBJ1-2|.|few
CASSEVRGGKGYTF
TGTGCCAGCAGTGAAGTGCGAGGGGGAAAGGGCTACACCTTC
>TRBV2|TRBJ2-2|TRBD2|many
CASSVPASGVDTGELFF
TGTGCCAGCAGCGTTCCCGCTAGCGGGGTAGACACCGGGGAGCTGTTTTTT
>TRBV30|TRBJ1-3|.|.
CAWSGPGPNSGNTIYF
TGTGCCTGGAGCGGGCCGGGTCCAAACTCTGGAAACACCATATATTTT
>TRBV27|TRBJ1-4|.|few
CASSLKETGYNEKLFF
TGTGCCAGCAGTTTAAAGGAGACAGGCTATAATGAAAAACTGTTTTTT
>TRBV20-1|TRBJ2-1|TRBD1|few
CSSCRQGNGNEQFF
TGCAGTTCATGCCGACAGGGGAACGGCAATGAGCAGTTCTTC
>TRBV2|TRBJ2-7|.|many
CASNLKWAGYEQYF
TGTGCCAGCAATCTTAAGTGGGCAGGATACGAGCAGTACTTC
>TRBV7-8|TRBJ1-5|.|many
CASSLASTQNQPQHF
TGTGCCAGCAGCTTAGCGTCCACCCAGAATCAGCCCCAGCATTTT
>TRBV18|TRBJ1-1|TRBD1|many
CASSPLGTETEAFF
TGTGCCAGCTCACCATTAGGGACAGAGACTGAAGCTTTCTTT
>TRBV9|TRBJ1-3|TRBD1|many
CASSGTGGPGNTIYF
TGTGCCAGCAGCGGAACAGGGGGACCTGGAAACACCATATATTTT
>TRBV2|TRBJ1-2|.|many
CASSVFARNNGYTF
TGTGCCAGCAGTGTTTTCGCACGAAATAATGGCTACACCTTC
>TRBV6-5|TRBJ1-1|.|.
CASSYSTGVGSTEAFF
TGTGCCAGCAGTTACTCGACCGGGGTGGGGTCCACTGAAGCTTTCTTT
>TRBV10-1|TRBJ1-1|.|many
CASSGLGTEAFF
TGCGCCAGCAGCGGTCTGGGCACTGAAGCTTTCTTT
>TRBV27|TRBJ2-7|.|few
CASSTSGITYEQYF
TGTGCCAGCAGTACCTCCGGGATAACCTACGAGCAGTACTTC
>TRBV20-1|TRBJ1-4|TRBD1|.
CSASLSGQGYEKLFF
TGCAGTGCTTCCCTCTCGGGACAGGGGTACGAAAAACTGTTTTTT
>TRBV29-1|TRBJ1-2|.|.
CSVGWGSYGYTF
TGCAGCGTCGGCTGGGGTTCTTATGGCTACACCTTC
>TRBV7-9|TRBJ2-1|TRBD2|.
CASSASGTYNEQFF
TGTGCCAGCAGCGCGAGCGGGACCTACAATGAGCAGTTCTTC
>TRBV19|TRBJ1-2|TRBD1|.
CASSAPTGINHGYTF
TGTGCCAGTAGTGCCCCGACAGGGATTAACCATGGCTACACCTTC
>TRBV3-1|TRBJ1-1|.|many
CASSQRVTEAFF
TGTGCCAGCAGCCAACGGGTCACTGAAGCTTTCTTT
>TRBV3-1|TRBJ2-7|TRBD1|many
CASSPRDSTEQYF
TGTGCCAGCAGCCCCCGGGACAGTACCGAGCAGTACTTC
>TRBV2|TRBJ1-1|.|.
CASSEYTGENTEAFF
TGTGCCAGCAGTGAATATACGGGAGAGAACACTGAAGCTTTCTTT
>TRBV18|TRBJ1-5|TRBD1|.
CASSPWTTGSSNQPQHF
TGTGCCAGCTCACCATGGACGACAGGGTCTAGCAATCAGCCCCAGCATTTT
>TRBV10-3|TRBJ1-2|TRBD1|.
CAISEGRDRGGYTF
TGTGCCATCAGTGAAGGGAGGGACAGAGGGGGCTACACCTTC
>TRBV7-3|TRBJ2-2|.|.
CASSLISGATGELFF
TGTGCCAGCAGCTTAATATCGGGGGCCACCGGGGAGCTGTTTTTT
>TRBV12-3/TRBV12-4|TRBJ2-7|.|few
CASRGAPLGEQYF
TGTGCCAGCAGGGGTGCCCCCCTGGGGGAGCAGTACTTC
>TRBV4-2|TRBJ2-4|TRBD2|few
CASSSTSGGAKAIQYF
TGTGCCAGCAGCTCTACGTCCGGGGGGGCAAAGGCCATTCAGTACTTC
>TRBV11-2|TRBJ2-1|.|few
CASSLNVGQSNEQFF
TGTGCCAGCAGCTTAAATGTCGGGCAGTCCAATGAGCAGTTCTTC
>TRBV5-1|TRBJ2-1|.|many
CASSLDVGEQFF
TGCGCCAGCAGCTTGGATGTAGGGGAGCAGTTCTTC
>TRBV9|TRBJ2-5|TRBD1|.
CASSVEQGAETQYF
TGTGCCAGCAGCGTAGAACAGGGGGCAGAGACCCAGTACTTC
>TRBV5-6|TRBJ2-5|TRBD2|many
CASRLTSLETQYF
TGTGCCAGCAGACTGACTAGCCTCGAGACCCAGTACTTC
>TRBV6-1|TRBJ1-5|.|.
CASSELTAPNGNQPQHF
TGTGCCAGCAGTGAACTGACAGCTCCGAATGGCAATCAGCCCCAGCATTTT
>TRBV5-6|TRBJ1-3|.|.
CASSFNRGGFNSGNTIYF
TGTGCCAGCAGCTTTAATCGCGGGGGATTTAACTCTGGAAACACCATATATTTT
>TRBV5-1|TRBJ2-7|TRBD1|few
CASSVRQGNVEQYF
TGCGCCAGCAGCGTACGACAGGGGAACGTCGAGCAGTACTTC
>TRBV30|TRBJ2-7|.|many
CAWSGGRAEQYF
TGTGCCTGGAGTGGGGGCAGAGCCGAGCAGTACTTC
>TRBV6-1|TRBJ1-5|.|.
CASRMDTGSNQPQHF
TGTGCCAGCAGAATGGACACGGGGAGCAATCAGCCCCAGCATTTT
>TRBV18|TRBJ1-3|.|.
CASSQERSSGNTIYF
TGTGCCAGCTCACAAGAGAGATCCTCTGGAAACACCATATATTTT
>TRBV7-8|TRBJ1-5|.|.
CASSLKTDNQPQHF
TGTGCCAGCAGCTTGAAGACAGACAATCAGCCCCAGCATTTT
>TRBV7-9|TRBJ1-1|.|.
CASGVAGSMNTEAFF
TGTGCCAGCGGAGTGGCGGGAAGTATGAACACTGAAGCTTTCTTT
>TRBV12-3/TRBV12-4|TRBJ1-2|.|.
CASSLNAGVGYGYTF
TGTGCCAGCAGTTTAAACGCAGGGGTAGGATATGGCTACACCTTC
>TRBV29-1|TRBJ2-1|.|once
CSVRPNEQFF
TGCAGCGTCCGTCCCAATGAGCAGTTCTTC
>TRBV2|TRBJ2-3|.|.
CASSEAPGGPSTDTQYF
TGTGCCAGCAGTGAAGCGCCGGGGGGCCCTAGCACAGATACGCAGTATTTT
>TRBV11-1|TRBJ2-1|TRBD2|many
CASSSRLAGALYNEQFF
TGTGCCAGCAGCTCCAGACTAGCGGGAGCTCTATACAATGAGCAGTTCTTC
>TRBV20-1|TRBJ1-1|.|few
CSARLLTEAFF
TGCAGTGCTAGGCTTCTGACTGAAGCTTTCTTT
>TRBV30|TRBJ1-4|.|many
CAWTGPTNEKLFF
TGTGCCTGGACGGGACCCACTAATGAAAAACTGTTTTTT
>TRBV3-1|TRBJ1-6|TRBD1|many
CASSRDRGTNSPLHF
TGTGCCAGCAGCCGGGACAGGGGAACTAATTCACCCCTCCACTTT
>TRBV7-9|TRBJ1-6|TRBD1|.
CASSTHRGNSPLHF
TGTGCCAGCAGCACCCACAGGGGGAATTCACCCCTCCACTTT
>TRBV16|TRBJ1-1|.|once
CASSRRSGTEAFF
TGTGCCAGCAGCCGACGGAGTGGCACTGAAGCTTTCTTT
>TRBV7-6|TRBJ2-1|.|few
CASSLDEGTSYNEQFF
TGTGCCAGCAGCTTAGATGAGGGGACCTCCTACAATGAGCAGTTCTTC
>TRBV11-2|TRBJ1-2|.|many
CASSLDRAWGYTF
TGTGCCAGCAGCTTAGACAGGGCTTGGGGCTACACCTTC
>TRBV4-1|TRBJ2-7|.|few
CASSQANQDEQYF
TGCGCCAGCAGCCAGGCCAACCAGGACGAGCAGTACTTC
>TRBV6-1|TRBJ1-1|.|many
CASPESFGTEAFF
TGTGCCAGCCCTGAGAGTTTCGGCACTGAAGCTTTCTTT
>TRBV20-1|TRBJ2-3|.|many
CSARDPGRGLTDTQYF
TGCAGTGCTAGAGACCCGGGTCGGGGGCTCACAGATACGCAGTATTTT
>TRBV3-1|TRBJ1-1|.|many
CASSPQGIEAFF
TGTGCCAGCAGCCCCCAGGGGATTGAAGCTTTCTTT
>TRBV28|TRBJ1-1|.|many
CASSFAGIATEAFF
TGTGCCAGCAGTTTCGCAGGGATTGCCACTGAAGCTTTCTTT
>TRBV7-2|TRBJ2-1|TRBD1|many
CASSAYRDTGDNEQFF
TGTGCCAGCAGCGCCTACCGGGACACAGGGGATAATGAGCAGTTCTTC
>TRBV3-1|TRBJ1-6|TRBD1|many
CASSQGGTGGAYSPLHF
TGTGCCAGCAGCCAAGGGGGGACAGGGGGTGCATATTCACCCCTCCACTTT
>TRBV20-1|TRBJ2-7|.|many
CSASRDQGMEQYF
TGCAGTGCTTCCCGGGACCAGGGTATGGAGCAGTACTTC
>TRBV5-1|TRBJ1-1|.|.
CASSLIGGKNTEAFF
TGCGCCAGCAGCTTAATCGGCGGTAAGAACACTGAAGCTTTCTTT